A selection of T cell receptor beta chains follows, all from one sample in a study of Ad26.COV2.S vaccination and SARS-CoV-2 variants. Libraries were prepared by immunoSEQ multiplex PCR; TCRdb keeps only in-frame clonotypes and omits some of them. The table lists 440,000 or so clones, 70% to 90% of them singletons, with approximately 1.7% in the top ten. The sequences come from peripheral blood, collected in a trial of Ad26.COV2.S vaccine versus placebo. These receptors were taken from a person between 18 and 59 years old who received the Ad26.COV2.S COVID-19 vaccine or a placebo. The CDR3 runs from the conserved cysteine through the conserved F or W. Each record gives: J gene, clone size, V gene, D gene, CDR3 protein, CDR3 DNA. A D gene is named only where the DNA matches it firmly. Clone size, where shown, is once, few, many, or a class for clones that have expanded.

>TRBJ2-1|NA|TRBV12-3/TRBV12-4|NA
CASSPGSYNEQFF
TGTGCCAGCAGTCCCGGGTCCTACAATGAGCAGTTCTTC
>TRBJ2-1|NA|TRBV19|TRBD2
CASSPRTSGRAFFF
TGTGCCAGTAGTCCAAGGACTAGCGGGAGGGCTTTTTTCTTC
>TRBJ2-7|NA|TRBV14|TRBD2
CASSRGSGKLGEQYF
TGTGCCAGCAGCCGGGGTAGCGGGAAATTGGGCGAGCAGTACTTC
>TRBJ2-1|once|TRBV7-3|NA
CASSLTSLRNNEQFF
TGTGCCAGCAGCTTAACGAGTCTTAGAAACAATGAGCAGTTCTTC
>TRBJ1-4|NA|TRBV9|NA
CASSTLTGYNEKLFF
TGTGCCAGCAGCACCTTGACAGGCTATAATGAAAAACTGTTTTTT
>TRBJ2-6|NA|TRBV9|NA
CASSVVRQGGSGANVLTF
TGTGCCAGCAGCGTAGTTCGGCAGGGTGGGTCTGGGGCCAACGTCCTGACTTTC
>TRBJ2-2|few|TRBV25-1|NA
CASSLFSEGAGELFF
TGTGCCAGCAGTTTATTCAGCGAGGGGGCCGGGGAGCTGTTTTTT
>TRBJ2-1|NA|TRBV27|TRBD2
CASSFHGGGNEQFF
TGTGCCAGCAGTTTCCATGGGGGGGGGAATGAGCAGTTCTTC
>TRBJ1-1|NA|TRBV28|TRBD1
CASSRTGTATEAFF
TGTGCCAGCAGTCGAACCGGGACAGCCACTGAAGCTTTCTTT
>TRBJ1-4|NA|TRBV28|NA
CASSSTGPATNEKLFF
TGTGCCAGCAGTTCGACAGGCCCAGCAACTAATGAAAAACTGTTTTTT
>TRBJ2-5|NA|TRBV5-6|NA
CASSSVRETQYF
TGTGCCAGCAGCTCCGTACGGGAGACCCAGTACTTC
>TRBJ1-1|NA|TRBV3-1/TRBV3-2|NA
CASSQDLFTEAFF
TGTGCCAGCAGCCAAGATTTGTTCACTGAAGCTTTCTTT
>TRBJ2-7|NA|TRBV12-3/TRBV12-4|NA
CASTKKGGKQYF
TGTGCCAGCACCAAAAAGGGCGGAAAGCAGTACTTC
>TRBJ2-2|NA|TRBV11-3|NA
CASSLGPNTGELFF
TGTGCCAGCAGCTTGGGACCCAACACCGGGGAGCTGTTTTTT
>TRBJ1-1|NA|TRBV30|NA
CAWSVQGGFEAFF
TGTGCCTGGAGTGTACAAGGAGGATTTGAAGCTTTCTTT
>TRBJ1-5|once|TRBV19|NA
CASSITDSSNQPQHF
TGTGCCAGTAGTATTACGGACAGTAGCAATCAGCCCCAGCATTTT
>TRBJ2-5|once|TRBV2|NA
CASSEGWGMKETQYF
TGTGCCAGCAGTGAGGGGTGGGGGATGAAAGAGACCCAGTACTTC
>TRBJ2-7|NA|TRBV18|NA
CASSPGLETYEQYF
TGTGCCAGCTCGCCGGGACTGGAGACCTACGAGCAGTACTTC
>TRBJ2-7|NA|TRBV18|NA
CASSQQDSSYEQYF
TGTGCCAGCTCGCAACAGGACAGCTCCTACGAGCAGTACTTC
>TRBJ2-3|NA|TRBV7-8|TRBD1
CASSPGTGVRTNTQYF
TGTGCCAGCAGCCCCGGGACAGGGGTGAGGACGAATACGCAGTATTTT
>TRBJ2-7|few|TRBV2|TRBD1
CASSARGLSLDEQYF
TGTGCCAGCAGTGCCAGGGGGCTTAGTCTCGACGAGCAGTACTTC
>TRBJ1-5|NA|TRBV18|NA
CASSPAGTSSNQPQHF
TGTGCCAGCTCACCAGCCGGGACAAGTAGCAATCAGCCCCAGCATTTT
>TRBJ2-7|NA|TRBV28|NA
CASSYPGDYEQYF
TGTGCCAGCAGCTATCCTGGGGACTACGAGCAGTACTTC
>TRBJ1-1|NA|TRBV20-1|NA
CSARDLTEAFF
TGCAGTGCTAGAGATCTGACTGAAGCTTTCTTT
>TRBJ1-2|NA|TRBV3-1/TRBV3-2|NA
CASSPQGKGYGYTF
TGTGCCAGCAGTCCTCAGGGGAAAGGCTATGGCTACACCTTC